This is a list of T cell receptor beta chains from one sample in a study of patients and donors after allogeneic stem cell transplantation. In TCRdb, the RT-PCR reads were re-called with MiXCR into one record per CDR3 protein. The top ten clones hold around 6% of a sample with 920,000 or so distinct CDR3 sequences, more than 15% of them seen once. Source material: blood, either unsorted or a sorted T cell fraction (not recorded which). These receptor sequences come from a human donor who was either an allogeneic HSCT recipient or a stem cell or donor lymphocyte infusion donor (not recorded which). It is not recorded whose cells these are; they may come from a transplant donor. Both conserved end residues are part of each CDR3. A D gene is named only where the DNA matches it firmly. Size is omitted from some rows. Given values are once, few, many or a class for expanded clones.

J: TRBJ2-7; D: TRBD1; V: TRBV6-5; size: many; CDR3: CASSYGQGVSSYEQYF; DNA: TGTGCCAGCAGTTACGGACAGGGGGTATCCTCCTACGAGCAGTACTTC
J: TRBJ1-2; D: TRBD1; V: TRBV20-1; size: few; CDR3: CSAPNRGSYGYTF; DNA: TGCAGTGCTCCAAACAGGGGTAGCTATGGCTACACCTTC
J: TRBJ2-7; D: NA; V: TRBV20-1; size: NA; CDR3: CSARDSGRGYEQYF; DNA: TGCAGTGCTAGAGATTCAGGCAGGGGTTACGAGCAGTACTTC
J: TRBJ2-3; D: NA; V: TRBV5-6; size: few; CDR3: CASRRESSRETQYF; DNA: TGTGCCAGCAGACGGGAGTCATCAAGAGAAACGCAGTATTTT
J: TRBJ2-1; D: NA; V: TRBV20-1; size: few; CDR3: CSARDLEEVSYNEQFF; DNA: TGCAGTGCTAGAGATCTCGAGGAGGTGTCCTACAATGAGCAGTTCTTC
J: TRBJ1-4; D: TRBD1; V: TRBV10-3; size: few; CDR3: CASKQGDGEKLFF; DNA: TGTGCCAGCAAACAGGGGGACGGTGAAAAACTGTTTTTT
J: TRBJ1-4; D: NA; V: TRBV4-1; size: few; CDR3: CASSQETGLPNEKLFF; DNA: TGCGCCAGCAGCCAAGAAACGGGGTTGCCTAATGAAAAACTGTTTTTT
J: TRBJ2-7; D: NA; V: TRBV7-2; size: few; CDR3: CASSLASRSHEQYF; DNA: TGTGCCAGCAGCTTAGCTTCCCGGTCCCACGAGCAGTACTTC
J: TRBJ2-2; D: TRBD2; V: TRBV29-1; size: many; CDR3: CSVVTSGLNTGELFF; DNA: TGCAGCGTTGTGACTAGCGGTTTAAACACCGGGGAGCTGTTTTTT
J: TRBJ1-1; D: NA; V: TRBV14; size: few; CDR3: CASSQGGLGILNTEAFF; DNA: TGTGCCAGCAGCCAAGGAGGGTTGGGGATCTTGAACACTGAAGCTTTCTTT
J: TRBJ2-7; D: TRBD1; V: TRBV9; size: NA; CDR3: CASSAPGTGVDEQYF; DNA: TGTGCCAGCAGCGCCCCCGGGACAGGGGTCGACGAGCAGTACTTC
J: TRBJ1-6; D: TRBD1; V: TRBV12-3/TRBV12-4; size: NA; CDR3: CASSFRDRVFPSPLHF; DNA: TGTGCCAGCAGTTTCCGGGACAGGGTATTCCCTTCACCCCTCCACTTT
J: TRBJ2-2; D: NA; V: TRBV10-3; size: few; CDR3: CATRDIQNTGELFF; DNA: TGTGCCACCCGGGACATTCAGAACACCGGGGAGCTGTTTTTT
J: TRBJ2-1; D: NA; V: TRBV10-3; size: NA; CDR3: CAITEGVGYNEQFF; DNA: TGTGCCATCACCGAGGGGGTCGGCTACAATGAGCAGTTCTTC
J: TRBJ1-6; D: TRBD1; V: TRBV10-3; size: NA; CDR3: CAIRGYGTGDSPLHF; DNA: TGTGCCATCAGGGGCTATGGGACAGGGGATTCACCCCTCCACTTT
J: TRBJ2-1; D: TRBD2; V: TRBV12-3/TRBV12-4; size: NA; CDR3: CASSFGGGGGYEQFF; DNA: TGTGCCAGCAGTTTCGGGGGCGGGGGGGGTTATGAGCAGTTCTTC
J: TRBJ2-3; D: NA; V: TRBV12-3/TRBV12-4; size: few; CDR3: CASRGTPSTDTQYF; DNA: TGTGCCAGCAGGGGGACGCCTAGCACAGATACGCAGTATTTT
J: TRBJ1-2; D: NA; V: TRBV12-3/TRBV12-4; size: NA; CDR3: CASSFRGPTYGYTF; DNA: TGTGCCAGCAGTTTCAGGGGTCCTACCTATGGCTACACCTTC
J: TRBJ1-1; D: NA; V: TRBV20-1; size: NA; CDR3: CSAPKIREAFF; DNA: TGCAGTGCTCCGAAGATCCGTGAAGCTTTCTTT
J: TRBJ2-1; D: TRBD2; V: TRBV5-5; size: NA; CDR3: CASSYQGLAGGEQFF; DNA: TGTGCCAGCAGTTATCAAGGACTAGCGGGAGGTGAGCAGTTCTTC
J: TRBJ1-2; D: NA; V: TRBV5-1; size: NA; CDR3: CASRGGILNYGYTF; DNA: TGCGCCAGCCGAGGGGGGATTCTTAACTATGGCTACACCTTC
J: TRBJ1-1; D: TRBD1; V: TRBV7-8; size: NA; CDR3: CASSSGQGSGTEAFF; DNA: TGTGCCAGCAGCTCCGGACAGGGGTCCGGTACTGAAGCTTTCTTT
J: TRBJ1-6; D: NA; V: TRBV6-2/TRBV6-3; size: few; CDR3: CASSYSETLHF; DNA: TGTGCCAGCAGTTACTCAGAAACCCTCCACTTT
J: TRBJ2-7; D: TRBD1; V: TRBV19; size: NA; CDR3: CASYTGEEQYF; DNA: TGTGCCAGTTATACAGGGGAAGAGCAGTACTTC
J: TRBJ1-1; D: NA; V: TRBV11-2; size: few; CDR3: CASSLEWENTEAFF; DNA: TGTGCCAGCAGCTTAGAGTGGGAGAACACTGAAGCTTTCTTT
J: TRBJ1-2; D: NA; V: TRBV29-1; size: NA; CDR3: CSVEKMDPGNTF; DNA: TGCAGCGTTGAAAAAATGGACCCGGGCAACACCTTC
J: TRBJ1-1; D: NA; V: TRBV5-1; size: few; CDR3: CATFPGPSNLGTEAFF; DNA: TGCGCCACCTTTCCCGGGCCTTCCAACTTAGGGACTGAAGCTTTCTTT
J: TRBJ1-2; D: NA; V: TRBV27; size: few; CDR3: CASSLGFNYGYTF; DNA: TGTGCCAGCAGTTTAGGCTTTAACTATGGCTACACCTTC
J: TRBJ1-5; D: NA; V: TRBV30; size: few; CDR3: CAWSTSLDQPQHF; DNA: TGTGCCTGGAGTACCTCACTGGATCAGCCCCAGCATTTT
J: TRBJ1-2; D: NA; V: TRBV7-3; size: few; CDR3: CASSLSPIPGGYTF; DNA: TGTGCCAGCAGCCTTTCCCCAATACCGGGTGGCTACACCTTC
J: TRBJ1-6; D: NA; V: TRBV6-5; size: NA; CDR3: CASSYSYNSPLHF; DNA: TGTGCCAGCAGTTACTCTTATAATTCACCCCTCCACTTT
J: TRBJ1-2; D: TRBD1; V: TRBV9; size: NA; CDR3: CASSVATGQNYGYTF; DNA: TGTGCCAGCAGCGTAGCTACGGGACAGAACTATGGCTACACCTTC
J: TRBJ1-1; D: NA; V: TRBV2; size: NA; CDR3: CASRWGREVVAFF; DNA: TGTGCCAGCAGGTGGGGACGAGAGGTGGTAGCTTTCTTT
J: TRBJ2-1; D: NA; V: TRBV7-2; size: few; CDR3: CASSPRQRSYNEQFF; DNA: TGTGCCAGCAGCCCGCGACAGCGCTCCTACAATGAGCAGTTCTTC
J: TRBJ2-3; D: NA; V: TRBV6-1; size: NA; CDR3: CDSKAIASTDTQYF; DNA: TGTGACAGCAAGGCGATCGCTAGCACAGATACGCAGTATTTT
J: TRBJ2-2; D: NA; V: TRBV15; size: NA; CDR3: CATSSTGIGELFF; DNA: TGTGCCACCAGCAGCACAGGGATCGGGGAGCTGTTTTTT
J: TRBJ1-3; D: NA; V: TRBV11-2; size: few; CDR3: CASSLKARRPSGNTIYF; DNA: TGTGCCAGCAGCTTAAAGGCCAGGAGACCCTCTGGAAACACCATATATTTT
J: TRBJ1-2; D: TRBD1; V: TRBV7-9; size: few; CDR3: CASSLAGQGAGYTF; DNA: TGTGCCAGCAGCTTAGCGGGTCAGGGGGCTGGCTACACCTTC
J: TRBJ1-4; D: NA; V: TRBV19; size: few; CDR3: CASSMGPVDSGEKLFF; DNA: TGTGCCAGTAGTATGGGCCCCGTCGACTCGGGGGAAAAACTGTTTTTT
J: TRBJ2-3; D: NA; V: TRBV6-5; size: few; CDR3: CASSYLGPRGRDTQYF; DNA: TGTGCCAGCAGTTACCTGGGACCTCGGGGGAGAGATACGCAGTATTTT
J: TRBJ2-3; D: NA; V: TRBV12-3/TRBV12-4; size: few; CDR3: CASSLARKATDTQYF; DNA: TGTGCCAGCAGTTTAGCGAGGAAGGCAACAGATACGCAGTATTTT
J: TRBJ2-2; D: NA; V: TRBV5-1; size: NA; CDR3: CASSPGADTGELFF; DNA: TGCGCCAGCAGCCCGGGGGCGGACACCGGGGAGCTGTTTTTT
J: TRBJ1-1; D: NA; V: TRBV7-8; size: NA; CDR3: CASSIRREGLAFF; DNA: TGTGCCAGCAGCATTAGGCGGGAAGGGTTGGCTTTCTTT
J: TRBJ2-5; D: TRBD2; V: TRBV4-1; size: NA; CDR3: CASSQGIAGAETQYF; DNA: TGCGCCAGCAGCCAAGGGATAGCGGGAGCAGAGACCCAGTACTTC
J: TRBJ1-1; D: NA; V: TRBV2; size: few; CDR3: CASSYSGYGTEAFF; DNA: TGTGCCAGCAGTTACTCAGGGTACGGGACTGAAGCTTTCTTT
J: TRBJ2-1; D: TRBD2; V: TRBV20-1; size: few; CDR3: CSARALAVYNEQFF; DNA: TGCAGTGCTAGAGCCCTAGCGGTCTACAATGAGCAGTTCTTC
J: TRBJ1-5; D: NA; V: TRBV5-6; size: NA; CDR3: CASSLRFINQPQHF; DNA: TGTGCCAGCAGCCTGAGGTTCATCAATCAGCCCCAGCATTTT
J: TRBJ2-3; D: TRBD2; V: TRBV7-8; size: NA; CDR3: CASTPSGLATDTQYF; DNA: TGTGCCAGCACACCTAGCGGCCTAGCGACAGATACGCAGTATTTT